This TCR beta chain appears in the sequencing data of a study of OX40 agonist ivuxolimab in advanced cancers. Study in general: While on treatment, patients had intravenous ivuxolimab at 0.01 to 10 mg/kg every 2 weeks. Study observations and caveats: Averaged across samples, CD8+ T cells carried more expanded clones than CD4+ did.

Concerning this clone itself: Its antigen is not identified.

The data were produced by immunoSEQ multiplex PCR, yet TCRdb's version contains in-frame clones alone and is incomplete. This table has about 56,000 clones, 83% appearing once. Germline CDR1 SGHDN, CDR2 FVKESK. The CDR3 loop spans 16 amino acids. The ends lost 2 bases at V and 5 bases at J; junction bases unmatched: 8. The sample here was CD4+ or CD8+ T cells sorted from blood, taken in a trial of the OX40 agonist ivuxolimab. This sequence originates from an adult with an advanced solid tumor such as melanoma, head and neck, liver or kidney cancer. The V gene is TRBV14, the J gene TRBJ2-2, with 7 bases lining up with TRBD2. CDR3 sequence (DNA): TGTGCCAGCAGCCAAAGGCTATTAGCGGGTACCGGGGAGCTGTTTTTT. Residues: CASSQRLLAGTGELFF.